The T cell receptor beta chain under discussion was sequenced for a study of cytomegalovirus exposure and HLA in healthy donors. Overall study: It was reported in a later analysis that the same platform had been used for the 120 validation repertoires as for the 666 first-cohort repertoires. Study observations and caveats: Some TCR beta chains (roughly 160 of them) were listed as cytomegalovirus-associated. Whilst most TCR sequences proved rare, a subset of public TCRs occurred across many donors.

Some clones are missing from TCRdb's copy, which holds only in-frame ones; the method was immunoSEQ multiplex PCR. This table holds roughly 300,000 clones, about 85% found once. This clone was counted once. The target antigen is unknown. The CDR3 length is 13 residues. V was pared by 2 bases and J by 13 bases, with 15 bases between. Per the germline V gene, CDR1 is MNHEY and CDR2 is SMNVEV (reference sequence). Input material: PBMCs. The chain combines TRBV27 with TRBJ1-5; D is perhaps TRBD1 (5 bases). The sequence derives from a woman aged 25-40 years in good health and CMV-seropositive. This chain's CDR3 is CASSLVFGGSQHF. The CDR3 nucleotides are TGTGCCAGCAGTTTAGTTTTCGGGGGGTCTCAGCATTTT.